One sample yielded the 22 T cell receptor beta chains listed below, sequenced in a study of CD8+ T cells in alopecia areata. RNA was extracted and reverse transcribed into cDNA as the sequencing template. This table comes from immunoSEQ multiplex PCR, and its TCRdb copy is limited to in-frame clones, with some not included. The specimen has roughly 110,000 clones, none found just once. The sequenced sample consisted of lesional skin. Every receptor here comes from a C3H/HeJ mouse with alopecia areata. MHC haplotype of the mouse line: H2-k.

This clone was counted between two and nine times. Germline and genes here are mouse. The read terminates 4 residues before the CDR3 end, so the remaining end is supplied by the germline J gene. The rearrangement links TRBV1 to TRBJ2-4, with D possibly matching TRBD1 (5 bases). The CDR3 has 15 amino acids. Germline CDR1 and CDR2: NSQYPW and LRSPGD (reference sequence). The chain's CDR3 is CTCSADRAGMNTLYF. CDR3 bases read: TGCACCTGCAGTGCAGATAGGGCAGGGATGAAC.

With regard to this clone: Gene names denote mouse genes. The read terminates 4 residues before the CDR3 end, so the remaining end is supplied by the germline J gene. The chain combines TRBV13-3 with TRBJ2-5; 7 bases align to TRBD2. CDR3 size: 12 residues. CDR1 is NNHDY and CDR2 is SYVADS in the germline V gene. CDR3 bases read: TGTGCCAGCAGCGTGACTGGGGAC. Residues: CASSVTGD. The entire CDR3 sequence reads CASSVTGDTQYF.

This clone was seen many times. Mouse gene names apply. Sequencing ends 4 residues short of the CDR3 end; the germline J gene provides the rest. The rearrangement links TRBV13-3 to TRBJ1-1; TRBD1 aligns across 11 bases. The V gene's germline CDR1 is NNHDY and CDR2 SYVADS. V trimming: 1 base; J trimming: 4 bases; junction bases outside the gene matches: 3. The CDR3 is made up of 15 amino acids. CDR3 sequence: CASSDLDRGLTEVFF. CDR3 DNA, as far as it was read: TGTGCCAGCAGTGATCTGGACAGGGGGCTCACA.

Note on this clone: Gene names and germline match the mouse. The CDR3 goes on 4 residues after the read ends, and that part is filled in from the germline J gene. The rearrangement links TRBV1 to TRBJ2-3; TRBD1 aligns across 7 bases. This CDR3 spans 17 amino acids. Unmatched junction bases numbered 6, after V lost 0 bases and J lost 0 bases. Germline CDR1 NSQYPW, CDR2 LRSPGD (reference sequence). Here the CDR3 reads CTCSAEAGTASAETLYF. The CDR3 DNA, read in part, is TGCACCTGCAGTGCAGAGGCCGGGACAGCTAGTGCAGAA.

In this sample, this clone turned up a few times. Mouse gene names apply. The CDR3 end is not reached by the read, which stops 4 residues before it; the germline J gene fills it in. The chain uses TRBV13-3 and TRBJ1-2; 12 bases line up with TRBD1. The CDR3 has 16 residues. Germline values: CDR1 NNHDY, CDR2 SYVADS. V was clipped by 3 bases and J by 2 bases; unmatched bases: 5. The CDR3 DNA, read in part, is TGTGCCAGCAGTGGGGACAGGGGGCAGAGGAACTCC. It encodes CASSGDRGQRNS. In full, the CDR3 reads CASSGDRGQRNSDYTF.

This clone has a handful of counts. Genes and germline are mouse. CDR3 loop: CASRGLGGSSYEQYF. The sequenced part of the CDR3 DNA is TGTGCCAGCAGAGGACTGGGGGGCAGCTCCTAT. The J gene is TRBJ2-7, the V gene TRBV13-1; 11 bases map to TRBD2. The read ends 4 residues shy of where the CDR3 ends; the end is completed using the germline J gene. This CDR3 spans 15 amino acids. J lost 0 bases, V lost 5 bases, and 4 bases had no gene match. Germline V gene sequence: CDR1 NSHNY, CDR2 SYGAGN.

In this sample, this clone turned up a few times. Genes and germline come from the mouse. The CDR3 extends 4 residues past the end of the read, so its final part is completed from the germline J gene. The same CDR3 can be traced to other DNA sequences in this sample. The chain joins TRBV5 to TRBJ1-1; 8 bases are shared with TRBD1. The CDR3 has 15 residues. V lost 2 bases, J lost 0 bases, and 2 bases stayed unmatched. Per the germline V gene, CDR1 is LGHNA and CDR2 is YNLKQL (reference sequence). The sequenced CDR3 bases are TGTGCCAGCAGCCAACAGGACAGGGAGAACACA. Encoded protein: CASSQQDRENT. In full, the CDR3 is CASSQQDRENTEVFF.

This clone showed up just a few times. Germline and genes here are mouse. The missing CDR3 end, 4 residues past where the read stops, is filled in from the germline J gene. The chain uses TRBV5 and TRBJ2-7, with D tentatively TRBD2 (6 bases). CDR1 is LGHNA, CDR2 YNLKQL, per germline (reference sequence). CDR3 length equals 13 residues. The CDR3 bases that were read are TGTGCCAGCAGCCCTCGGGACTTATAT. It yields the protein CASSPRDLY. The CDR3, in full, reads CASSPRDLYEQYF.

This clone was detected only a few times. Gene names and germline refer to mouse. Read sequence stops 4 residues before the CDR3 end, and the germline J gene provides the missing end. The chain links TRBV17 to TRBJ2-1; 10 bases line up with TRBD2. V lost 0 bases, J lost 5 bases, and 4 bases stayed unmatched. Germline-derived CDR1 and CDR2 are MNHDT and YYDKIL. The CDR3 loop spans 16 amino acids. Here the CDR3 reads CASSRERTGGDAEQFF. Incomplete CDR3 DNA: TGTGCTAGCAGTAGAGAGAGGACTGGGGGAGATGCT.

The sample holds a few counts of this clone. Germline and genes here are mouse. CDR3 sequence reads: CTCSADIAGGDTGQLYF. CDR3 DNA, as far as it was read: TGCACCTGCAGTGCAGATATCGCTGGGGGGGACACCGGG. V usage is TRBV1 and J usage is TRBJ2-2; 9 bases line up with TRBD2. The read falls 4 residues short of the CDR3 end, and the missing part is taken from the germline J gene. Germline CDR1 and CDR2: NSQYPW and LRSPGD (reference sequence). The length of the CDR3 is 17 residues. The V segment lost 0 bases and the J segment 3 bases; nucleotides outside the gene matches: 5.

Of note for this clone: Genes and germline are mouse. The sequenced fragment ends 4 residues before the CDR3 boundary, so the rest is inferred from the germline J gene. V usage is TRBV13-3 and J usage is TRBJ2-7; no firm D call. Germline values: CDR1 NNHDY, CDR2 SYVADS. The CDR3 extends over 13 amino acids. The covered CDR3 bases are TGTGCCAGCAACCCCGACAAGAAGTAT. Amino acid sequence: CASNPDKKY. The full CDR3 protein reads CASNPDKKYEQYF.

This clone was seen more than once but under ten times. The germline and genes are mouse ones. With the read ending 4 residues before the CDR3 end, the germline J gene is used to fill in that end. The chain uses TRBV13-3 and TRBJ2-5, with 7 nucleotides matching TRBD1. This CDR3 spans 15 amino acids. The germline gives CDR1 NNHDY, CDR2 SYVADS. CDR3 loop: CASSEANRGGDTQYF. The part of the CDR3 DNA that was read is TGTGCCAGCAGTGAGGCAAACAGGGGTGGGGAC.

Worth noting for this clone: Gene names are mouse gene names. The read ends 4 residues before the CDR3 terminus; that terminus is restored from the germline J gene. The chain links TRBV12-1 to TRBJ1-2, with TRBD1 as a possible D gene (6 bases). Looked up from germline, CDR1 is SGHSN and CDR2 is HYEKVE. V was clipped by 3 bases and J by 1 base, with 8 bases between them. The CDR3 sequence is 13 residues long. Incomplete CDR3 DNA: TGTGCCAGCTCTTCAGGGGTAAACTCC. It specifies CASSSGVNS. The whole CDR3 sequence reads CASSSGVNSDYTF.

In the case of this clone: Mouse germline and gene names are used. The read falls 4 residues short of the CDR3 end, and the missing part is taken from the germline J gene. This chain uses TRBV19 with TRBJ2-7; 9 positions agree with TRBD1. CDR3 size: 15 residues. Germline V CDR1 and CDR2: FNHDT, SITEND (reference sequence). Incomplete CDR3 DNA: TGTGCCAGCAGTATAGTCGGGACAGGGAATTAT. Its translation: CASSIVGTGNY. The whole CDR3 protein reads CASSIVGTGNYEQYF.

Regarding this clone: Gene labels here are mouse ones. The read gets to within 4 residues of the CDR3 end, and the germline J gene fills in the rest. The sample has other DNA sequences that encode this CDR3 too. V gene TRBV19 combines with J gene TRBJ2-2; 8 nucleotides line up with TRBD1. Germline V CDR1 and CDR2: FNHDT, SITEND (reference sequence). There are 15 residues in the CDR3. V lost 2 bases, J lost 3 bases, and 3 bases stayed unmatched. The CDR3 spells CASSITGGDTGQLYF. Partial CDR3 DNA: TGTGCCAGCAGTATCACAGGGGGAGACACCGGG. The variable domain in full, with the rest retrieved from reference TRBV19 and TRBJ2-2, is GGIITQTPKFLIGQEGQKLTLKCQQNFNHDTMYWYRQDSGKGLRLIYYSITENDLQKGDLSEGYDASREKKSSFSLTVTSAQKNEMAVFLCASSITGGDTGQLYFGEGSKLTVL.

With respect to this clone: The gene names here belong to mouse. CDR3 amino acids: CASSRDGDWGQDTQYF. The DNA read from the CDR3 is TGTGCTAGCAGTAGAGATGGGGACTGGGGACAAGAC. V usage is TRBV17 and J usage is TRBJ2-5, with 10 bases matching TRBD2. The read comes to an end 4 residues before the CDR3 does, leaving the germline J gene to fill in the end. The trim removed 0 bases at V and 3 bases at J, leaving 3 bases unmatched. CDR1 MNHDT and CDR2 YYDKIL come from the germline V gene. The CDR3 loop spans 16 amino acids.

This clone was detected a few times. At residue 13, the TCRdb amino acid sequence and the translated nucleotide sequence differ, so the protein here is the DNA translation. These gene names are mouse names. The covered CDR3 bases are TGTGCCAGCAGCGTCGGGACAGGGGCCTATAATTCGCCC. It encodes CASSVGTGAYNSP. The full CDR3 sequence reads CASSVGTGAYNSPLYF. V is TRBV13-3 and J is TRBJ1-6; 10 bases fit TRBD1. The read gets to within 3 residues of the CDR3 end, and the germline J gene fills in the rest. TRBJ1-6 belongs to the ORF category, with a function that is uncertain. CDR1 and CDR2 from the germline V gene are NNHDY and SYVADS. V gave up 5 bases and J gave up 2 bases; unmatched junction bases: 4. CDR3 length: 16 amino acids.

A note on this clone: The gene names here belong to mouse. The read terminates 4 residues ahead of where the CDR3 ends, so the germline J gene completes it. V is TRBV13-3 and J is TRBJ2-5, with 8 bases aligning to TRBD2. CDR1 NNHDY and CDR2 SYVADS come from the germline V gene. J gave up 2 bases and V 1 base, and 6 bases lay outside the gene matches. There are 16 residues in the CDR3. The sequenced part of the CDR3 DNA is TGTGCCAGCAGTGATTGGGGGGGGTGGGGCCAAGAC. Its protein product is CASSDWGGWGQD. The entire CDR3 reads CASSDWGGWGQDTQYF.

This clone came up a few times. Each gene name is a mouse one. The read terminates 4 residues ahead of where the CDR3 ends, so the germline J gene completes it. The chain carries TRBV13-3 and TRBJ1-1; TRBD1 matches 10 bases. The V and J ends lost 5 bases and 4 bases, in that order; junction bases with no gene match: 8. Germline V gives CDR1 NNHDY, CDR2 SYVADS. This CDR3 has 15 amino acids. CDR3 bases read: TGTGCCAGCAGCTCCCGGGACAGGGGTTTCACA. Translating gives CASSSRDRGFT. The entire CDR3 reads CASSSRDRGFTEVFF.

This clone has a handful of counts. Gene names and germline refer to mouse. Incomplete CDR3 DNA: TGTGCCAGCAGCCAAGGATGGGTTAACTATGCT. This codes for CASSQGWVNYA. The complete CDR3 reads CASSQGWVNYAEQFF. This chain links TRBV5 with TRBJ2-1; D is ambiguous. The CDR3 is cut off 4 residues early in the read; its end comes from the germline J gene. V gave up 1 base and J gave up 0 bases, with 7 bases separating them. This CDR3 comprises 15 residues. Germline CDR1 reads LGHNA; CDR2 reads YNLKQL (reference sequence).

Notes on this clone: Germline and genes: mouse. The sequenced CDR3 bases are TGTGCCAGCACCCGGGCAGGGTACTCC. Its translation: CASTRAGYS. The complete CDR3 sequence is CASTRAGYSDYTF. The V and J genes are TRBV13-3 and TRBJ1-2; D is possibly TRBD1 (5 bases). The read finishes 4 residues shy of the CDR3 end, and the germline J gene is used to complete it. V was trimmed by 6 bases and J by 3 bases, leaving 12 bases between them. CDR3 length: 13 residues. Germline V lookup: CDR1 NNHDY, CDR2 SYVADS.

This clone has only a few counts. TCRdb lists a protein that is different at residue 14 from the translated DNA; the protein given here uses the DNA translation. Germline and genes: mouse. The CDR3 sequence: CASSVRLGTGGNSPLYF. The DNA read from the CDR3 is TGTGCCAGCAGTGTGAGGCTCGGGACAGGGGGAAATTCGCCC. The V call is TRBV13-3, the J call TRBJ1-6, with 11 nucleotides matching TRBD1. The observed sequence ends 3 residues before the CDR3 terminus, with the missing tail filled in from the germline J gene. TRBJ1-6 is noted as an ORF with a role that remains uncertain. Germline CDR1 and CDR2: NNHDY and SYVADS. The V segment lost 3 bases and the J segment 7 bases; nucleotides outside the gene matches: 9. The CDR3 consists of 17 residues.